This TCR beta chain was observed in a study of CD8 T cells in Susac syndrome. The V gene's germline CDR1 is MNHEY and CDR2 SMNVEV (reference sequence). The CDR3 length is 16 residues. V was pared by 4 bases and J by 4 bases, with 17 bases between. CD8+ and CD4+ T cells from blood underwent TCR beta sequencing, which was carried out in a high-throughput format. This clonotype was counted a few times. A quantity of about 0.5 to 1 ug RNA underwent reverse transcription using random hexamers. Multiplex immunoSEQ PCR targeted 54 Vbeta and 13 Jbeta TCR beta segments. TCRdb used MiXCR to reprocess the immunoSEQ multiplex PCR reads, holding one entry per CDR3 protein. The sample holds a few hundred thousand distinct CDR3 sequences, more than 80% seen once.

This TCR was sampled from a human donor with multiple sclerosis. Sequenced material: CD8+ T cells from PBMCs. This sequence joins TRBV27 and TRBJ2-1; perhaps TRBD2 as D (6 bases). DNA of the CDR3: TGTGCCAGCAGTTCATCCGGGACTGCGCTGTACAATGAGCAGTTCTTC. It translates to CASSSSGTALYNEQFF.